This T cell receptor beta chain stems from a study of T cell repertoires in cytomegalovirus infection. General observations from the study: In two of eight donors, the top clonotype was HLA-C-restricted CMV-specific.

Germline lookup yields CDR1 ENHRY and CDR2 SYGVKD. After removal of 7 bases from V and 6 bases from J, the junction contained 6 bases not matched to a gene. The CDR3 has 15 residues. With respect to this clonotype: Its specificity is not known.

MiXCR, applied by TCRdb to the reads, yields one record per CDR3 protein. The sample contains some 99,000 distinct CDR3 sequences, 25% to 35% of which appear only once. Material: CD8+ T cells from cultured PBMCs, obtained from culture after CMV antigen stimulation. The genes are TRBV10-3 and TRBJ2-3; 14 positions match TRBD2. This clonotype was obtained from a human donor in good health (CMV status not recorded). Some clones in this sample may be carry-over from other donors' samples. CDR3 nucleotide sequence: TGTGCCATCAACTTGGGACTAGCGGGGGCTGATACGCAGTATTTT. This encodes CAINLGLAGADTQYF.